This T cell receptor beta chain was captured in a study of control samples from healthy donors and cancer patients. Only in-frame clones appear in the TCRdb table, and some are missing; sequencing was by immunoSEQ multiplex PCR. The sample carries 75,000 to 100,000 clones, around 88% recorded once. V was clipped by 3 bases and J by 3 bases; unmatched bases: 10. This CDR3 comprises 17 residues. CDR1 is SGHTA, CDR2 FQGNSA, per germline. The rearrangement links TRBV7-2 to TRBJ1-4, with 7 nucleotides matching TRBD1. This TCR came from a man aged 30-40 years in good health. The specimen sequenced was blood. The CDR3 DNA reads TGTGCCAGCAGCTTGACAGGGAACCTCTATGCTAATGAAAAACTGTTTTTT. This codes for CASSLTGNLYANEKLFF.